The clone carrying this TCR beta chain was observed a few times. Its specificity is unknown. Trimming shortened V by 0 bases and J by 1 base, and 4 bases separated the two germline ends. CDR1 is SGHKS, CDR2 YYEKEE, per germline (reference sequence). The CDR3 has 13 residues. These data belong to a study of cytomegalovirus exposure and HLA in healthy donors. Study background: An earlier analysis identified approximately 120 million unique TCR beta sequences in about 179 million T cells.

Study-level findings and limits: Across donors, presence/absence analyses took sequencing depth to be roughly uniform. DRB1 had the most TCR associations and HLA-C the fewest, a later analysis found, with rates varying by HLA locus.

Researchers ran the PCR with 60 Vbeta and 13 Jbeta primers. Study processing details: An analysis performed later counted roughly 79 million unique TCR beta chains (around 11 million of them shared). Here immunoSEQ multiplex PCR was the method, and the copy in TCRdb shows in-frame clones only, minus some. For V, J and clone size, that table is used; D and trimming come from the DNA. The sample contains 150,000 to 200,000 clones, 80% to 90% of which appear only once. The sequence derives from a male donor in good health and CMV-seronegative. This sequence joins TRBV5-5 and TRBJ1-1; D gene unclear. Specimen: PBMCs. CDR3 DNA sequence: TGTGCCAGCAGCTTGGGCAGGAACACTGAAGCTTTCTTT. Translated: CASSLGRNTEAFF.